The sequence of this T cell receptor beta chain was determined in a study of blood T cell repertoires in COVID-19. Study overall: Specimens from acute and convalescent COVID-19 originated in the United States, Italy and Spain. Nucleic acid was either cDNA or gDNA, and it came from T cells, B-cell-depleted T cells, or PBMCs.

This clone was counted once. Original handling: Amplified reference gene primers provided the basis for estimating nucleated cell counts. Sequenced by immunoSEQ multiplex PCR; TCRdb stores in-frame clones only, minus some. The V and J calls and clone size were taken over from that table, and D and trimming were inferred from the DNA. The sample holds about 100,000 clones, approximately 90% seen once. This CDR3 contains 15 residues. V lost 0 bases and J 7 bases, leaving 13 bases between the germline ends. The germline V gene encodes CDR1 SGHTS and CDR2 YDEGEE. Material: peripheral blood. The rearrangement links TRBV5-8 to TRBJ1-4, with D hard to call. The clonotype originates from a man in his fifties with acute or convalescent COVID-19. The CDR3 region is CASSLEVASGEKLFF. The CDR3 DNA follows: TGTGCCAGCAGCTTGGAAGTGGCTAGTGGTGAAAAACTGTTTTTT.